This TCR beta chain comes out of a study of T cells in localized non-small cell lung cancer. General study findings and limits: Higher adjacent-lung clonality was associated with shorter survival. Across samples, adjacent lung featured a median around 56 of the top 100 tumor clones. One tumor region alone was sequenced, and heterogeneity therefore remains possible.

The germline CDR1 and CDR2 sequences are LNHDA and SQIVND (reference sequence). The ends lost 5 bases at V and 1 base at J; junction bases unmatched: 7. The CDR3 extends over 17 amino acids. Concerning this clone: Its antigen remains unidentified.

Repertoires were generated with immunoSEQ multiplex PCR, while TCRdb's copy carries only in-frame clones and drops some. The sample shows tens of thousands of clones, 85% to 90% of them seen only once. The material was peripheral blood, obtained before any cancer treatment. This chain joins TRBV19 and TRBJ2-1; 11 bases are a match to TRBD1. This receptor was identified in a woman aged 40-69 years with stage I lung adenocarcinoma. CDR3 amino acids: CASSVGTGGLSYNEQFF. As DNA, the CDR3 is TGTGCCAGTAGTGTGGGGACAGGGGGTCTTTCCTACAATGAGCAGTTCTTC.